Each of the 5 T cell receptor beta chains below was sequenced from the same sample in a study of patients and donors after allogeneic stem cell transplantation. MiXCR was run by TCRdb on the RT-PCR reads, yielding one entry per CDR3 protein. The table has approximately 200,000 distinct CDR3 sequences, less than 45% seen once. The sequenced material came from blood, either unsorted or a sorted T cell fraction (not recorded which). The receptors originated from a human donor who was either an allogeneic HSCT recipient or a stem cell or donor lymphocyte infusion donor (not recorded which). It is not recorded whose cells these are; they may come from a transplant donor.

This clonotype has only a few counts. The chain is built from TRBV28 and TRBJ2-7; 8 nucleotides line up with TRBD1. The germline V gene encodes CDR1 MDHEN and CDR2 SYDVKM. V shed 6 bases and J 2 bases; nucleotides not matched to a gene: 9. The CDR3 is 15 residues long. The CDR3 sequence is CASRDPGQGTYEQYF. For the CDR3, the DNA is TGTGCCAGCAGGGACCCCGGACAGGGAACCTACGAGCAGTACTTC.

The gene calls are TRBV7-3 and TRBJ2-1; D is perhaps TRBD2 (5 bases). Deletions cut 2 bases from V and 10 bases from J, with 12 bases between. Germline CDR1 and CDR2: SGHTA and FQGTGA. CDR3 length: 13 amino acids. The CDR3, as DNA: TGTGCCAGCAGCTTACAAGACTACTCCGAGCAGTTCTTC. Protein: CASSLQDYSEQFF.

The V call is TRBV20-1, the J call TRBJ2-7; TRBD2 matches at 10 bases. Germline assignment: CDR1 DFQATT and CDR2 SNEGSKA (reference sequence). The CDR3 is 12 residues long. The CDR3: CRGLATSYEQYF. DNA of the CDR3: TGCAGGGGACTAGCGACATCCTACGAGCAGTACTTC.

This clonotype was detected a few times. The V call is TRBV24-1, the J call TRBJ2-2, with 7 nucleotides matching TRBD1. This CDR3 has 16 residues. The V and J ends lost 1 base and 2 bases, in that order; junction bases with no gene match: 3. Germline V gene data show CDR1 as KGHDR and CDR2 as SFDVKD. CDR3: CATSDFRQGNTGELFF. The CDR3 DNA follows: TGTGCCACCAGTGATTTCCGACAGGGTAACACCGGGGAGCTGTTTTTT.

This clonotype was seen just once. One end of the junction does not line up with germline, which may come from a read error. CDR3 DNA: TGTGCCAGCAGTTTCCGACTAGCGGGAGGGCCCCACAATGAGCAGTTGTTC. Its translation: CASSFRLAGGPHNEQLF. This chain uses TRBV27 with TRBJ2-1; 14 nucleotides match TRBD2. The germline gives CDR1 MNHEY, CDR2 SMNVEV (reference sequence). The CDR3 runs 17 residues.